The clone carrying this TCR beta chain came up many times. The data belong to a study of blood T cells in healthy people across ages. Primed by a sample-barcoded 5' primer and a J-beta primer mix, a second PCR proceeded for about 7 to 12 cycles. A template-switch adaptor that had 12 random nucleotides put a tag on each cDNA molecule. Via MiXCR, TCRdb re-called the 5' RACE reads, giving one row per CDR3 protein. The sample records approximately 1,000,000 distinct CDR3 sequences, 40% to 55% being singletons. Germline V gene data show CDR1 as MNHEY and CDR2 as SMNVEV (reference sequence). V shed 3 bases and J shed 3 bases, with 12 bases lying between them. CDR3 length: 15 amino acids.

The source is a woman aged 60-75 years in good health. The specimen sequenced was blood. V usage is TRBV27 and J usage is TRBJ2-1; D remains ambiguous. This CDR3 reads CASSLVDNFYNEQFF. The CDR3 bases are TGTGCCAGCAGTTTGGTCGATAACTTCTACAATGAGCAGTTCTTC.